Listed below are T cell receptor beta chains from one sample, sequenced in a study of blood T cell repertoires in COVID-19. The repertoire was sequenced with immunoSEQ multiplex PCR; TCRdb's copy has only in-frame clones and lacks some. The sample holds 150,000 to 200,000 clones, around 83% seen once. Sequencing was carried out using peripheral blood. These receptor sequences come from a man younger than 30 with acute or convalescent COVID-19. Each CDR3 is given with its conserved first and last residue. A D gene is named only where the DNA matches it firmly. The size field is filled for only some rows; it gives once, few, many or a size class.

CDR3 protein,CDR3 DNA,clone size,CDR3 length,V gene,J gene,D gene
CASSLRGNEQFF,TGCGCCAGCAGCCTAAGGGGCAATGAGCAGTTCTTC,once,12,TRBV10-1,TRBJ2-1,-
CASSQVAGGMFF,TGTGCCAGCAGCCAAGTAGCGGGGGGGATGTTTTTT,-,12,TRBV3-1/TRBV3-2,TRBJ2-2,TRBD2
CASSLSPGSYNEQFF,TGTGCCAGCAGTTTATCGCCGGGTTCCTACAATGAGCAGTTCTTC,-,15,TRBV27,TRBJ2-1,-
CASSPYTGLVNEQFF,TGTGCCAGCAGCCCCTATACAGGGCTAGTCAATGAGCAGTTCTTC,-,15,TRBV7-7,TRBJ2-1,-
CASSPRGGEGELFF,TGTGCCAGCAGCCCACGGGGGGGCGAAGGGGAGCTGTTTTTT,-,14,TRBV7-9,TRBJ2-2,TRBD2
CASSLWSGSNQPQHF,TGTGCCAGCAGTTTATGGTCCGGGAGCAATCAGCCCCAGCATTTT,once,15,TRBV27,TRBJ1-5,-
CASSLYSFSNQPQHF,TGTGCCAGCAGTTTGTACTCCTTTAGCAATCAGCCCCAGCATTTT,-,15,TRBV27,TRBJ1-5,-
CATSDPTGKGYTF,TGTGCCACCAGTGACCCGACAGGGAAGGGCTACACCTTC,once,13,TRBV24-1,TRBJ1-2,TRBD1
CAWSVLGTTNEKLFF,TGTGCCTGGAGTGTACTCGGGACAACTAATGAAAAACTGTTTTTT,-,15,TRBV30,TRBJ1-4,-
CASSLGLTGESYGYTF,TGTGCCAGCAGCTTAGGACTGACAGGGGAAAGCTATGGCTACACCTTC,-,16,TRBV7-9,TRBJ1-2,TRBD1
CASSEGATEAFF,TGTGCCAGCAGTGAGGGGGCGACTGAAGCTTTCTTT,-,12,TRBV25-1,TRBJ1-1,-
CATSDFWDRDNYNSPLHF,TGTGCCACCAGTGATTTCTGGGACAGGGATAACTATAATTCACCCCTCCACTTT,-,18,TRBV24-1,TRBJ1-6,TRBD1
CAWSVSSGADTQYF,TGTGCCTGGAGTGTTAGTAGCGGGGCAGATACGCAGTATTTT,-,14,TRBV30,TRBJ2-3,TRBD2
CASSLVPRVLNSPLHF,TGTGCCAGCAGCTTAGTACCCAGGGTACTGAATTCACCCCTCCACTTT,-,16,TRBV7-8,TRBJ1-6,-
CASSIGGKGVGRTGELFF,TGTGCCAGTAGTATAGGTGGGAAGGGTGTGGGGCGCACCGGGGAGCTGTTTTTT,-,18,TRBV19,TRBJ2-2,-
CASSSNPTSPDRAGNTIYF,TGTGCCAGCAGTTCAAACCCCACTTCCCCGGACAGGGCTGGAAACACCATATATTTT,-,19,TRBV6-4,TRBJ1-3,TRBD1
CASSYQAGEKLFF,TGTGCCAGCAGCTACCAAGCGGGTGAAAAACTGTTTTTT,-,13,TRBV5-6,TRBJ1-4,-
CASSPPDRAQDGYTF,TGTGCCAGCAGCCCCCCGGACAGGGCGCAGGATGGCTACACCTTC,-,15,TRBV7-8,TRBJ1-2,TRBD1
CASSALRQGNYGYTF,TGCGCCAGCAGTGCCCTACGGCAGGGGAACTATGGCTACACCTTC,-,15,TRBV10-2,TRBJ1-2,-
CASSPLPGTGNYNSPLHF,TGTGCCAGCTCACCCCTGCCCGGGACAGGGAATTATAATTCACCCCTCCACTTT,few,18,TRBV18,TRBJ1-6,TRBD1
CASVTRTGSTDTQYF,TGTGCCAGCGTCACCAGGACAGGGTCCACAGATACGCAGTATTTT,-,15,TRBV28,TRBJ2-3,TRBD1
CAWSVDRGTEAFF,TGTGCCTGGAGTGTTGACCGCGGCACTGAAGCTTTCTTT,-,13,TRBV30,TRBJ1-1,-
CASSWETSGPRLDNEQFF,TGCGCCAGCAGTTGGGAGACTAGCGGTCCGAGGCTAGATAATGAGCAGTTCTTC,-,18,TRBV10-2,TRBJ2-1,TRBD2
CASSLRGQPGNTIYF,TGTGCCAGCAGCTTAAGAGGCCAACCTGGAAACACCATATATTTT,-,15,TRBV7-9,TRBJ1-3,-
CASSPDRDPSPSTDTQYF,TGTGCCAGCAGCCCGGACAGGGACCCGAGTCCTAGCACAGATACGCAGTATTTT,-,18,TRBV3-1/TRBV3-2,TRBJ2-3,TRBD1
CASSFAGYNSPLHF,TGTGCCAGCAGTTTCGCAGGGTATAATTCACCCCTCCACTTT,-,14,TRBV28,TRBJ1-6,-